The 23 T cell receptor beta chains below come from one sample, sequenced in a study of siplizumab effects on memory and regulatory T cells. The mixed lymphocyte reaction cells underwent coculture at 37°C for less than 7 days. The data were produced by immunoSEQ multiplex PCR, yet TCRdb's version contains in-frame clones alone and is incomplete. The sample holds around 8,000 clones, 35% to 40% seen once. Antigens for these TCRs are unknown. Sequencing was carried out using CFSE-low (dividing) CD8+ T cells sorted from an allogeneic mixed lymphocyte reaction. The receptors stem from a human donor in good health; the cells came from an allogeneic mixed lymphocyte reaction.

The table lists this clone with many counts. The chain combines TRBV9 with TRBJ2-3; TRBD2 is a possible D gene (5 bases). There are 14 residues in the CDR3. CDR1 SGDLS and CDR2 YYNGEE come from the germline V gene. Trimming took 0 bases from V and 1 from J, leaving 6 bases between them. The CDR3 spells CASSVALGTDTQYF. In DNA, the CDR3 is TGTGCCAGCAGCGTAGCACTAGGCACAGATACGCAGTATTTT.

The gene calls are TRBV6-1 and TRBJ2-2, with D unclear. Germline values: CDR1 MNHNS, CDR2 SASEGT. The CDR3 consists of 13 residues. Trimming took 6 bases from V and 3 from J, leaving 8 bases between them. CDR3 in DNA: TGTGCCAGCAGCTTCCGATACACCGGGGAGCTGTTTTTT. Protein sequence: CASSFRYTGELFF.

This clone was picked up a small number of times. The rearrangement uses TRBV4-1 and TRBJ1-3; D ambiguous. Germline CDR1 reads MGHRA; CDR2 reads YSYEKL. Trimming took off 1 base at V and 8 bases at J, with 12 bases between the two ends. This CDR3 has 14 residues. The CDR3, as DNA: TGCGCCAGCAGCCAAGTGGAGTGGTCTGACACCATATATTTT. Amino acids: CASSQVEWSDTIYF.

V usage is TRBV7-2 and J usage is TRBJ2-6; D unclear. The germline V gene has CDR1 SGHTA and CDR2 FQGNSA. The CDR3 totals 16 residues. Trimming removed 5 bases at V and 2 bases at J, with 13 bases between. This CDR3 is CASSLGRYTGANVLTF. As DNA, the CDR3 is TGTGCCAGCAGCCTAGGCCGTTACACTGGGGCCAACGTCCTGACTTTC.

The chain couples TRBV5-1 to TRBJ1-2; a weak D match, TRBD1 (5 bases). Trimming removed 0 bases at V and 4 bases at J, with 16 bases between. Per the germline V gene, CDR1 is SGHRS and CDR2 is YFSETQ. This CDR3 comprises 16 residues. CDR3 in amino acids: CASSLGLLGGSYGYTF. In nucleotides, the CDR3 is TGCGCCAGCAGCTTGGGTCTCTTGGGGGGTTCCTATGGCTACACCTTC.

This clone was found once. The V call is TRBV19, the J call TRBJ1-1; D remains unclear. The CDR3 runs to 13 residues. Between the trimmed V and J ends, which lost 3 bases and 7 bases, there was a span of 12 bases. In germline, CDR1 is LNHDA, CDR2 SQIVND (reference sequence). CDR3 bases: TGTGCCAGTAGTATGTCTGTGGCAAGTGAAGCTTTCTTT. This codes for CASSMSVASEAFF.

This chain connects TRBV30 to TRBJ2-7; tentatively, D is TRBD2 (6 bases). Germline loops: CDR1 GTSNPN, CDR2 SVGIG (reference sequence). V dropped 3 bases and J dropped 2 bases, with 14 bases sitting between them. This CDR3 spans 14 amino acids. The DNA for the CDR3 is TGTGCCTGGAGCGTCGGGAGCGGTCCCTACGAGCAGTACTTC. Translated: CAWSVGSGPYEQYF.

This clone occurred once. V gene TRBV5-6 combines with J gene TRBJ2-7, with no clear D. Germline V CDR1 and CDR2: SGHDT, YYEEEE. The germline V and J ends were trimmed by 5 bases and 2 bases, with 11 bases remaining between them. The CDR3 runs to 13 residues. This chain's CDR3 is CASRGLPPYEQYF. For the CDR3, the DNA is TGTGCCAGCAGGGGCCTCCCCCCCTACGAGCAGTACTTC.

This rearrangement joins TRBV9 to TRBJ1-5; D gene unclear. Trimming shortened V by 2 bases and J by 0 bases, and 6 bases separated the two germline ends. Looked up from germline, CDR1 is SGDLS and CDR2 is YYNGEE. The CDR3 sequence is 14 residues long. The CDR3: CASSVGDSNQPQHF. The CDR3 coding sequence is TGTGCCAGCAGCGTTGGAGATAGCAATCAGCCCCAGCATTTT.

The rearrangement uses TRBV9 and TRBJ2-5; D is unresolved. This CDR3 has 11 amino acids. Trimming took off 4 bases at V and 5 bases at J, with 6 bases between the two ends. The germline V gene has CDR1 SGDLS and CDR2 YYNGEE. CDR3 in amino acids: CASSIGETQYF. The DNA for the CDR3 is TGTGCCAGCAGCATCGGGGAGACCCAGTACTTC.

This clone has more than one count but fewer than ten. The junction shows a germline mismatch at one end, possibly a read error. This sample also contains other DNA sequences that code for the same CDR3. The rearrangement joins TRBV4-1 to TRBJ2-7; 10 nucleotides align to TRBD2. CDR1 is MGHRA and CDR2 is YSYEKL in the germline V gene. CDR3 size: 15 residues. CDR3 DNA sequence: TGTGCCAGCAGCCTTGGGACTAGCGCTAGCTACGAGCAGTACTTC. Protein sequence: CASSLGTSASYEQYF.

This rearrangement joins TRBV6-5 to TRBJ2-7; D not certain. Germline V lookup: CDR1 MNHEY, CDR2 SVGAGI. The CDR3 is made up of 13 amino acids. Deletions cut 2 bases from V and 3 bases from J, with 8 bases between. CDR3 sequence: CASSYVVVYEQYF. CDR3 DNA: TGTGCCAGCAGTTACGTAGTAGTCTACGAGCAGTACTTC.

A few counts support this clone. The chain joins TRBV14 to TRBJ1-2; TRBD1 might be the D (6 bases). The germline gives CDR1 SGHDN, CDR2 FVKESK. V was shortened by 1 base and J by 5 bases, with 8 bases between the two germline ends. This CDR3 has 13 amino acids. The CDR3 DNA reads TGTGCCAGCAGCCAAGTCGGGACATATGGCTACACCTTC. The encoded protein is CASSQVGTYGYTF.

The CDR3 protein is CASNPLRGQGAVEGYTF. In DNA form, the CDR3 reads TGTGCCAGCAACCCCCTCAGGGGACAGGGGGCGGTAGAAGGCTACACCTTC. The chain joins TRBV7-9 to TRBJ1-2, with TRBD1 identical over 12 bases. Trimming removed 7 bases from V and 8 bases from J; junction bases left unmatched: 17. The germline gives CDR1 SEHNR, CDR2 FQNEAQ (reference sequence). The CDR3 runs to 17 residues.

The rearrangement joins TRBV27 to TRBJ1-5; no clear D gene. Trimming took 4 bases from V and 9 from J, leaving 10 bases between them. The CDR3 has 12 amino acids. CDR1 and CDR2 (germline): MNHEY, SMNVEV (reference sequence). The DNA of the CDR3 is TGTGCCAGCAGTTCCAGCGTGGGGCCCCAGCATTTT. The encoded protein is CASSSSVGPQHF.

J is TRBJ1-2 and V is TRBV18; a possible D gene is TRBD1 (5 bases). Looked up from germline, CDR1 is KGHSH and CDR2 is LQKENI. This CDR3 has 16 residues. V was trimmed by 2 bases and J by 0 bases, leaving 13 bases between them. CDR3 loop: CASSPWDRSPNYGYTF. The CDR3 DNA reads TGTGCCAGCTCACCATGGGACCGAAGCCCTAACTATGGCTACACCTTC.

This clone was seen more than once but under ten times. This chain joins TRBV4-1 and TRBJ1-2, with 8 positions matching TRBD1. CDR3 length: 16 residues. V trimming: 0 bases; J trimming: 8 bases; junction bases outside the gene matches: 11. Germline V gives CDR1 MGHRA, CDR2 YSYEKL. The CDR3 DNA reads TGCGCCAGCAGCCAAGAGGTCCGGACAGGGTCCTTGGGCTACACCTTC. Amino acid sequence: CASSQEVRTGSLGYTF.

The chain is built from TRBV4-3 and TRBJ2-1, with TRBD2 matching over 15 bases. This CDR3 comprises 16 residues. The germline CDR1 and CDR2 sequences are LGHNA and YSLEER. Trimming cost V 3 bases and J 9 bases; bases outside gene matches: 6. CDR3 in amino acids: CASSQGPGLAGGEQFF. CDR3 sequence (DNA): TGCGCCAGCAGCCAGGGGCCGGGACTAGCGGGAGGTGAGCAGTTCTTC.

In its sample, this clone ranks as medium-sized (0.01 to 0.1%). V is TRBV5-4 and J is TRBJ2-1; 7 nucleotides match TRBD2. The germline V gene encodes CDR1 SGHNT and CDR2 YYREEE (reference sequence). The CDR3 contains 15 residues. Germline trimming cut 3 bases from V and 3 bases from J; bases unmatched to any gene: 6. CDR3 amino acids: CASSSLADYYNEQFF. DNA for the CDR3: TGTGCCAGCAGCTCTCTAGCGGATTACTACAATGAGCAGTTCTTC.

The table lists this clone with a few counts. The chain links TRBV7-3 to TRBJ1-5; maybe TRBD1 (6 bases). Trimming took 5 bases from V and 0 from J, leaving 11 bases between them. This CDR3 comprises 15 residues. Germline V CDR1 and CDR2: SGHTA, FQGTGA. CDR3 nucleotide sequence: TGTGCCAGCAGCCTAGGGGGATATAGCAATCAGCCCCAGCATTTT. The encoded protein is CASSLGGYSNQPQHF.

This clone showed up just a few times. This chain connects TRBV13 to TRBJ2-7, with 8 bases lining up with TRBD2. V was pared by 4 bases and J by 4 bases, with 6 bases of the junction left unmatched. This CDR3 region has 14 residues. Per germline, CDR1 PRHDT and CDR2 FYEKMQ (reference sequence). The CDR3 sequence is CASSYVRGGYEQYF. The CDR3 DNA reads TGTGCCAGCAGCTACGTCCGCGGGGGGTACGAGCAGTACTTC.

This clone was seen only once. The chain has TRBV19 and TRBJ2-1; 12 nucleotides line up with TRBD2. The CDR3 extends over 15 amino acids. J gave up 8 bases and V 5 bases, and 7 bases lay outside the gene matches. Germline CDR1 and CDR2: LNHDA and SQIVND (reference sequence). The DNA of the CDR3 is TGTGCCAGTAGTCCTAGCGGGAGGGCCAGCTATGAGCAGTTCTTC. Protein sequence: CASSPSGRASYEQFF.

For the CDR3, the DNA is TGTGCCAGCAGTTTGGGGACCGAGCAGTTCTTC. Protein: CASSLGTEQFF. This rearrangement joins TRBV28 to TRBJ2-1; D may be TRBD1 or TRBD2 (5 bases each). Germline values: CDR1 MDHEN, CDR2 SYDVKM. CDR3 length: 11 amino acids. Trimming left V 3 bases short and J 10 bases short, with 7 bases between.